Listed below are T cell receptor beta chains from one sample, sequenced in a study of OX40 agonist ivuxolimab in advanced cancers. Using immunoSEQ multiplex PCR, the repertoire was profiled, and TCRdb retains in-frame clones only, with some absent. The table shows about 95,000 clones, with over 75% occurring only once. The source material was CD4+ or CD8+ T cells sorted from blood, sampled in a trial of the OX40 agonist ivuxolimab. The receptors were sampled from an adult with an advanced solid tumor such as melanoma, head and neck, liver or kidney cancer. Both conserved end residues are part of each CDR3.

V,J,CDR3
TRBV2,TRBJ2-5,CASSRQEGEETQYF
TRBV11-3,TRBJ1-6,CASSLGGSPLHF
TRBV6-6,TRBJ1-5,CASSYSLGRSDQPQHF
TRBV4-1,TRBJ2-3,CASSQDSLGADTQYF
TRBV15,TRBJ1-4,CATSRAPGQGLFF
TRBV18,TRBJ2-3,CASSPILSITDTQYF
TRBV7-2,TRBJ2-7,CASSHGTESYEQYF
TRBV18,TRBJ2-1,CASSPFQGWDSNEQFF
TRBV14,TRBJ2-7,CASSLPSSYEQYF
TRBV28,TRBJ2-2,CASSPRGGFAGELFF
TRBV6-1,TRBJ2-2,CASSAGLAGFSGELFF
TRBV5-5,TRBJ1-2,CASTLAGKSYGYTF
TRBV7-2,TRBJ2-7,CASSPGTGAYEQYF
TRBV19,TRBJ2-4,CASSIAGTGVSKNIQYF
TRBV7-8,TRBJ1-1,CASSLVEGDTEAFF
TRBV10-2,TRBJ2-7,CASSAYYEQYF
TRBV5-1,TRBJ2-7,CASSLDSAYEQYF
TRBV19,TRBJ1-5,CASSIEGIEPQHF
TRBV2,TRBJ1-1,CASSEALSLRMMNTEAFF
TRBV6-5,TRBJ2-1,CASKTGTTYNEQFF
TRBV7-6,TRBJ2-7,CASSLEQGAGEQYF
TRBV30,TRBJ2-7,CAWSGAGTGNHEQYF
TRBV6-5,TRBJ1-3,CASSRDFRSGNTIYF